This TCR beta chain derives from a study of low-dose radiotherapy and immunotherapy resistance in tumors. Study-level information: The authors gave intravenous cyclophosphamide 200 mg/m2 every two weeks, one day before radiation and immunotherapy. Aspirin was taken orally by patients at 300 mg daily for four cycles from cycle 1 day 1.

V lost 1 base and J 0 bases, leaving 9 bases between the germline ends. The CDR3 contains 16 residues. CDR1 is MGHRA and CDR2 is YSYEKL in the germline V gene. Priming of first-strand cDNA relied on TRAV- and TRBV-specific primers (covering alpha and beta chains). TCRs underwent approximately 20 PCR cycles of amplification with a constant-region primer and V-primer adapter. TCRdb re-called the reads with MiXCR, one entry per CDR3 protein. This table has about 12,000 distinct CDR3 sequences, roughly four fifths appearing once. Donors were dosed with nivolumab and ipilimumab; they also received aspirin, low-dose cyclophosphamide and low-dose radiotherapy. Those eligible were patients bearing advanced solid tumors lacking tumor-infiltrating lymphocytes.

This clonotype was sampled from a human donor with advanced metastatic prostate, ovarian, gallbladder or colorectal cancer (not recorded which). This table probably holds off-target reads from a library built for another chain. This chain uses TRBV4-1 with TRBJ1-4; tentative D call: TRBD1 (5 bases). As DNA, the CDR3 is TGCGCCAGCAGCCAAGGAGGGACCGCAACTAATGAAAAACTGTTTTTT. The encoded protein is CASSQGGTATNEKLFF.